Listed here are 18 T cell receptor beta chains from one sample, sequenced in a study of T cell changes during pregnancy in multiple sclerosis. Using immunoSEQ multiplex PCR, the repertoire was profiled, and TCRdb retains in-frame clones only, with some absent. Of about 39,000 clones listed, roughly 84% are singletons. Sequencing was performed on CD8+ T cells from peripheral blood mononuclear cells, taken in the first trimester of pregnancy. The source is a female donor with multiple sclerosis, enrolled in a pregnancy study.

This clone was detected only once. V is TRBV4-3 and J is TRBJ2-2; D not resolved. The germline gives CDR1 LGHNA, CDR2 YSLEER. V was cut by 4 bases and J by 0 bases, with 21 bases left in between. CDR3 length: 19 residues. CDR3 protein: CASSRFTWAYQPNTGELFF. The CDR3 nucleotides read TGCGCCAGCAGCCGATTTACGTGGGCATACCAGCCGAACACCGGGGAGCTGTTTTTT.

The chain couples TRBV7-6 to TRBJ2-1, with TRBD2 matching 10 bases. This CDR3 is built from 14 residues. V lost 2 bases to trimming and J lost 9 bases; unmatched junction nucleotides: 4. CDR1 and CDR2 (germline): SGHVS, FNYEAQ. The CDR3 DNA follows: TGTGCCAGCAGCTTATCAGCTAGCGGGGGTGAGCAGTTCTTC. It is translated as CASSLSASGGEQFF.

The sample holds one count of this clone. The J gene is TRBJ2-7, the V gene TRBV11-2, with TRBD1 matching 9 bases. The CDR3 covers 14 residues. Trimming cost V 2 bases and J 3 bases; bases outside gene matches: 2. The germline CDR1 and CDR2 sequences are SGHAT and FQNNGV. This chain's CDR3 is CASSLPGQGYEQYF. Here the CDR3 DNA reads TGTGCCAGCAGCTTACCGGGACAGGGCTACGAGCAGTACTTC.

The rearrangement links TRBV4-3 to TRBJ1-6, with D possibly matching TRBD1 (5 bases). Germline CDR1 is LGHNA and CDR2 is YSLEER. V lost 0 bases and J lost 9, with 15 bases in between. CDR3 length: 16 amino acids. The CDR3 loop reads CASSQDSGFGGSPLHF. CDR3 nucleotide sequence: TGCGCCAGCAGCCAAGACTCAGGGTTCGGTGGTTCACCCCTCCACTTT.

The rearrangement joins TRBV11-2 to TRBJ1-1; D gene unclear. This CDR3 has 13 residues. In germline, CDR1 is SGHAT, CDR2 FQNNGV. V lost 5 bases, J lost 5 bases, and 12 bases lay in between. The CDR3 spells CASSRAGFTEAFF. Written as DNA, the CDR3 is TGTGCCAGCAGCCGGGCGGGTTTTACTGAAGCTTTCTTT.

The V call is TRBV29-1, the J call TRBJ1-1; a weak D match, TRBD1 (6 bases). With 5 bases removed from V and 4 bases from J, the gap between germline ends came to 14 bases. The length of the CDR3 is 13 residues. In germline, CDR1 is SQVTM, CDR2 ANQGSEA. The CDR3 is CSVTQGSGTEAFF. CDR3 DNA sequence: TGCAGCGTTACACAGGGATCGGGCACTGAAGCTTTCTTT.

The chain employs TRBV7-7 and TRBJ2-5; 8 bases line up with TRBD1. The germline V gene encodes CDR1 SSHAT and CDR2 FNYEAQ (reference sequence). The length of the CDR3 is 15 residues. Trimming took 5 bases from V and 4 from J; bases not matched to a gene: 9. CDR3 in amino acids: CASSQDRGERETQYF. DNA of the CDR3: TGTGCCAGCAGCCAAGACAGGGGCGAAAGAGAGACCCAGTACTTC. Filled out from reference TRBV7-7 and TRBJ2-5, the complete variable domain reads GAGVSQSPRYKVTKRGQDVTLRCDPISSHATLYWYQQALGQGPEFLTYFNYEAQPDKSGLPSDRFSAERPEGSISTLTIQRTEQRDSAMYRCASSQDRGERETQYFGPGTRLLVL.

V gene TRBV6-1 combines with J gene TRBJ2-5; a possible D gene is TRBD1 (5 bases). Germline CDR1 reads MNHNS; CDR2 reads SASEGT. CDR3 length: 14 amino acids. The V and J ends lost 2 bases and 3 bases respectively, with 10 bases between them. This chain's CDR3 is CASSENGREETQYF. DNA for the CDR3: TGTGCCAGCAGTGAAAACGGCAGGGAAGAGACCCAGTACTTC.

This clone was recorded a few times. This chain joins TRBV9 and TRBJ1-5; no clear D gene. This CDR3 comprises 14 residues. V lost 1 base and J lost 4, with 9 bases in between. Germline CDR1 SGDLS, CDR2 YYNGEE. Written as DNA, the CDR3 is TGTGCCAGCAGCGTATACCCGGAGAATCAGCCCCAGCATTTT. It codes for CASSVYPENQPQHF.

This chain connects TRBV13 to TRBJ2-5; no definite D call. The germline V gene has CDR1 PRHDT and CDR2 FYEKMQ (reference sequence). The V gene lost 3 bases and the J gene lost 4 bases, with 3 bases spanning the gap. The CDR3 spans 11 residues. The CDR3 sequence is CASSLRETQYF. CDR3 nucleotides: TGTGCCAGCAGCTTGAGAGAGACCCAGTACTTC. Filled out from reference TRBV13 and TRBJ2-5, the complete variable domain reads AAGVIQSPRHLIKEKRETATLKCYPIPRHDTVYWYQQGPGQDPQFLISFYEKMQSDKGSIPDRFSAQQFSDYHSELNMSSLELGDSALYFCASSLRETQYFGPGTRLLVL.

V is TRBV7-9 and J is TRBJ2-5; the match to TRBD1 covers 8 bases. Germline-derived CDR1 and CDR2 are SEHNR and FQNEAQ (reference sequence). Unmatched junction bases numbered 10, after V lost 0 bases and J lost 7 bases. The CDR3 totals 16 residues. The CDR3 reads CASSLAAPRGRGTQYF. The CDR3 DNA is TGTGCCAGCAGCTTAGCGGCCCCCAGGGGGCGGGGGACCCAGTACTTC.

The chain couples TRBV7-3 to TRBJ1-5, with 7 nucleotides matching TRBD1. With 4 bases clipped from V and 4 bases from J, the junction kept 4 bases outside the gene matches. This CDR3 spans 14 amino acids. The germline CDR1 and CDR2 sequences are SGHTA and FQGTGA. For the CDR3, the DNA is TGTGCCAGCAGCTCGGGACAGCCGAATCAGCCCCAGCATTTT. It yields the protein CASSSGQPNQPQHF.

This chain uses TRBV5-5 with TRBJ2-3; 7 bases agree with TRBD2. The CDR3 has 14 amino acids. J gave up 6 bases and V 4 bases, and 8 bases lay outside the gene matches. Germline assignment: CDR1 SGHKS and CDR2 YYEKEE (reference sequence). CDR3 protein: CASSGEVGGDTQYF. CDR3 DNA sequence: TGTGCCAGCAGCGGTGAGGTCGGGGGGGATACGCAGTATTTT.

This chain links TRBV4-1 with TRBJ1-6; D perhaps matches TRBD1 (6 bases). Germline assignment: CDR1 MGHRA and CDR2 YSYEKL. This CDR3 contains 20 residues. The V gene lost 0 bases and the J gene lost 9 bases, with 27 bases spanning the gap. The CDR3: CASSQDPAISLGQSGSPLHF. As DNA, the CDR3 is TGCGCCAGCAGCCAAGATCCCGCTATATCTTTGGGACAATCAGGTTCACCCCTCCACTTT.

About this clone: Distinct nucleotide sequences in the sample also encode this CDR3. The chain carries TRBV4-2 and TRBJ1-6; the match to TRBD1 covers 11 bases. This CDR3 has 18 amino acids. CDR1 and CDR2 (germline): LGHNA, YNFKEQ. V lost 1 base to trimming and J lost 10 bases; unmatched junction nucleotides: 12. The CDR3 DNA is TGTGCCAGCAGCCAAGTCCCTCTCGGACAGGGGGCTGGGTCACCCCTCCACTTT. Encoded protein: CASSQVPLGQGAGSPLHF.

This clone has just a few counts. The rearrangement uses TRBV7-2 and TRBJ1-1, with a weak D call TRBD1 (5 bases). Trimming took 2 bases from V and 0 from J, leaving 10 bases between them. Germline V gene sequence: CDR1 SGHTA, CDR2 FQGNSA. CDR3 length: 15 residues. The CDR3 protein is CASSLSSRVNTEAFF. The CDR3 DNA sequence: TGTGCCAGCAGCTTATCATCCAGGGTGAACACTGAAGCTTTCTTT.

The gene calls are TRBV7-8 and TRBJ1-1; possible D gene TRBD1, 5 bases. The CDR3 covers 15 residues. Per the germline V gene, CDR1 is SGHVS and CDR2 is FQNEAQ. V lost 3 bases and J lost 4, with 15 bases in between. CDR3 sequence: CASSFGGVWGTEAFF. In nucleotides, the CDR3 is TGTGCCAGCAGCTTCGGGGGGGTTTGGGGCACTGAAGCTTTCTTT.

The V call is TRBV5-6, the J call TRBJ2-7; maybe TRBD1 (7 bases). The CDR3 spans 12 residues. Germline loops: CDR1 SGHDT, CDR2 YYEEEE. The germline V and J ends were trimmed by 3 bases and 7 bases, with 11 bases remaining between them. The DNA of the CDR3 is TGTGCCAGCAGCTCGACAGGGAGGGAGCAGTACTTC. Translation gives CASSSTGREQYF.